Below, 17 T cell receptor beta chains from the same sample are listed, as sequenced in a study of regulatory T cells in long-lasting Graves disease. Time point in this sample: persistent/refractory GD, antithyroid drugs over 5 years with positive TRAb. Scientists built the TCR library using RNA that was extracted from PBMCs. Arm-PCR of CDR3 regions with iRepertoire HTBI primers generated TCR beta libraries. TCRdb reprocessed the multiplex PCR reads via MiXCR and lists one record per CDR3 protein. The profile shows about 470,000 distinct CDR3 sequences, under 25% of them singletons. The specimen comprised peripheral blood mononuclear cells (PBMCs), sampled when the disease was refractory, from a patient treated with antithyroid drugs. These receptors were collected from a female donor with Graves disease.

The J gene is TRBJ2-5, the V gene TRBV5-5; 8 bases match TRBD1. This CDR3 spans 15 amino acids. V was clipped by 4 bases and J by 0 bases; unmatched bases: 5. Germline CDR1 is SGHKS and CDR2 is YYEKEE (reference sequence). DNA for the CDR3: TGTGCCAGCAGCCCCCTGGACAGGGACCAAGAGACCCAGTACTTC. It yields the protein CASSPLDRDQETQYF.

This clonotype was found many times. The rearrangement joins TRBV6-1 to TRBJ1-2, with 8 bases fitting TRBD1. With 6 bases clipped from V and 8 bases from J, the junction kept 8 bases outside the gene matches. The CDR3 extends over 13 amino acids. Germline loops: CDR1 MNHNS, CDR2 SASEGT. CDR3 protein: CASSHGQGSGYTF. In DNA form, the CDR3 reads TGTGCCAGCAGCCACGGACAGGGATCGGGCTACACCTTC.

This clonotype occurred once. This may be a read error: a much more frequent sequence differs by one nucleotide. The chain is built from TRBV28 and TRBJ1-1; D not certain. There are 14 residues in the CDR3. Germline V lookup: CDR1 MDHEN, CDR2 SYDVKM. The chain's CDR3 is CASKSSASETEASF. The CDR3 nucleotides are TGTGCCAGCAAGTCCTCGGCTTCGGAGACTGAAGCTTCCTTT.

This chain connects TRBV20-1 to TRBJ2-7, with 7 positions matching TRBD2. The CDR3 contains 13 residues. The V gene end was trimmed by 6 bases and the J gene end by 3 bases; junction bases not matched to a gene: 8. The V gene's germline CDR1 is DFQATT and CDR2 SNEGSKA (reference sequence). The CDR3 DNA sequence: TGCAGTGCCCGGAGGGCTAGCGGCTACGAGCAGTACTTC. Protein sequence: CSARRASGYEQYF.

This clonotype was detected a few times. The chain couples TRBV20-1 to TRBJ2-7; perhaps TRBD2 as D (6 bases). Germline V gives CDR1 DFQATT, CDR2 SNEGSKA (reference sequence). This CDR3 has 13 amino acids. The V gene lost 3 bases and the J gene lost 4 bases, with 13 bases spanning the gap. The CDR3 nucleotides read TGCAGTGCTAGTGTCCTGCTAGCGTACGAGCAGTACTTC. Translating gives CSASVLLAYEQYF.

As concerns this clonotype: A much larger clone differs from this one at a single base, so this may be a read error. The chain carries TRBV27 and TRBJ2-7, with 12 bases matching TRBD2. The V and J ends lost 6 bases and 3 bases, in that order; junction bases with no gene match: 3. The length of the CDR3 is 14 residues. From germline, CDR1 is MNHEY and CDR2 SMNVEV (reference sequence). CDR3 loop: CASSRTSGIYEQYF. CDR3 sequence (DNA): TGTGCCAGCAGCCGGACTAGCGGGATCTACGAGCAGTACTTC.

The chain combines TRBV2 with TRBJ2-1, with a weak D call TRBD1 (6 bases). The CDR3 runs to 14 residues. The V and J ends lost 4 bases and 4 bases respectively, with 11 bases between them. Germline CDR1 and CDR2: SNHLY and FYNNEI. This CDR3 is CASSVRGSYNEQFF. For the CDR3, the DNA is TGTGCCAGCAGTGTAAGGGGGAGTTACAATGAGCAGTTCTTC.

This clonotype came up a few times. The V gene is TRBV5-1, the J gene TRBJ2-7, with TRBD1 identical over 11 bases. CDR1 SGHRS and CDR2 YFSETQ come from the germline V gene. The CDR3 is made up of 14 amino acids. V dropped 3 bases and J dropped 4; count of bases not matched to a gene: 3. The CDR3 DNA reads TGCGCCAGCAGCTGGACAGGGGGCGCGTACGAGCAGTACTTC. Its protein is CASSWTGGAYEQYF.

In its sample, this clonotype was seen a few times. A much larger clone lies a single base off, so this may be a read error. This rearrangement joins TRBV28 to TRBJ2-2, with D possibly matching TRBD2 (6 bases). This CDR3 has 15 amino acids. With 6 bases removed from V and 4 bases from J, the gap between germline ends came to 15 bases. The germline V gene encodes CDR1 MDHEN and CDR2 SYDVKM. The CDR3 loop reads CASRHSGGITGELFF. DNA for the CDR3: TGTGCCAGCAGGCACTCTGGCGGGATCACCGGGGAGCTGTTTTTT.

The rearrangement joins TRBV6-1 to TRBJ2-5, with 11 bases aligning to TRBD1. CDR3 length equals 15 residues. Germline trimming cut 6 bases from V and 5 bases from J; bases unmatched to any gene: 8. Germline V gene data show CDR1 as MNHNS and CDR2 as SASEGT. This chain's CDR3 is CASRGQGGGWETQYF. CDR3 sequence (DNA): TGTGCCAGCAGGGGACAGGGGGGCGGCTGGGAGACCCAGTACTTC.

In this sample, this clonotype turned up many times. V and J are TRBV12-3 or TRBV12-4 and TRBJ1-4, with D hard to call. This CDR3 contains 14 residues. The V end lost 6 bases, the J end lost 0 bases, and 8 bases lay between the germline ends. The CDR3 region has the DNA TGTGCCAGCAGAGAGGGCGCAACTAATGAAAAACTGTTTTTT. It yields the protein CASREGATNEKLFF.

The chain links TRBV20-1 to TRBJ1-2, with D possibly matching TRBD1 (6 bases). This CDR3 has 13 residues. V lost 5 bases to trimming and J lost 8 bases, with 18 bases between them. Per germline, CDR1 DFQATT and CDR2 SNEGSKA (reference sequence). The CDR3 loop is CSAPRSGGLGYTF. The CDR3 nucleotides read TGCAGTGCTCCCCGTAGCGGGGGCCTAGGCTACACCTTC.

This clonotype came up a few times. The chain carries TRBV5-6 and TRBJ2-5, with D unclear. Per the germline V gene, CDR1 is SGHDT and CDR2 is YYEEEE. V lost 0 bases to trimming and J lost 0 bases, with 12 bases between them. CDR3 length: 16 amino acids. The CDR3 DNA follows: TGTGCCAGCAGCTTGGTGCCGTTATCCTACCAAGAGACCCAGTACTTC. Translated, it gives CASSLVPLSYQETQYF.

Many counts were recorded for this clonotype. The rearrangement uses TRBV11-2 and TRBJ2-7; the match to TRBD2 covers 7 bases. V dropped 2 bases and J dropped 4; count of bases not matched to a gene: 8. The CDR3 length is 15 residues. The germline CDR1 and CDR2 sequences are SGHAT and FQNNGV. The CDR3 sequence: CASSLRPSGPYEQYF. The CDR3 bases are TGTGCCAGCAGCTTACGACCTAGCGGACCATACGAGCAGTACTTC. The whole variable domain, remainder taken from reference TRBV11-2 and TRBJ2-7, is EAGVAQSPRYKIIEKRQSVAFWCNPISGHATLYWYQQILGQGPKLLIQFQNNGVVDDSQLPKDRFSAERLKGVDSTLKIQPAKLEDSAVYLCASSLRPSGPYEQYFGPGTRLTVT.

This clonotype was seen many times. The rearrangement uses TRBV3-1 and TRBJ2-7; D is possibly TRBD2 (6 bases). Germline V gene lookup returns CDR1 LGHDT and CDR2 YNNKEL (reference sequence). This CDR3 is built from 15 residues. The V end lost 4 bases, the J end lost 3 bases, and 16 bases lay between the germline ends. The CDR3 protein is CASSRGTALLYEQYF. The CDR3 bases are TGTGCCAGCAGCCGCGGGACGGCCTTGCTCTACGAGCAGTACTTC.

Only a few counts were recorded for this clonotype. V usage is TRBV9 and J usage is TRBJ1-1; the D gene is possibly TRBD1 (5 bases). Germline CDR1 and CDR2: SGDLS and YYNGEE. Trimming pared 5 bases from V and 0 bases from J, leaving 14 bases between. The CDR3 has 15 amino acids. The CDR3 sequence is CASRAGTGLNTEAFF. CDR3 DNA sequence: TGTGCCAGCAGGGCAGGAACAGGATTGAACACTGAAGCTTTCTTT.

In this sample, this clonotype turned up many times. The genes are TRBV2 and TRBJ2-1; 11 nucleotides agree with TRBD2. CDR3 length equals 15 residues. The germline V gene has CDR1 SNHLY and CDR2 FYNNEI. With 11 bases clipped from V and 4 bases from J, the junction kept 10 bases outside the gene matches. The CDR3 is CAAGPGTSGYNEQFF. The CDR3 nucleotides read TGTGCCGCCGGCCCCGGGACTAGCGGTTACAATGAGCAGTTCTTC.